One and the same sample provided the 25 T cell receptor beta chains below, sequenced in a study of blood T cell repertoires in COVID-19. This table comes from immunoSEQ multiplex PCR, and its TCRdb copy is limited to in-frame clones, with some not included. In the table there are roughly 99,000 clones, around 85% of which are singletons. The sequenced sample was peripheral blood. The source of these receptors is an elderly woman with acute or convalescent COVID-19.

The genes are TRBV5-1 and TRBJ1-2; TRBD1 aligns across 9 bases. J gave up 6 bases and V 1 base, and 13 bases lay outside the gene matches. Germline values: CDR1 SGHRS, CDR2 YFSETQ. This CDR3 contains 17 residues. This chain's CDR3 is CASSLRSTGGGVDGYTF. As DNA, the CDR3 is TGCGCCAGCAGCTTGCGATCAACAGGGGGCGGTGTGGATGGCTACACCTTC.

The V gene is TRBV2, the J gene TRBJ1-4; no clear D gene. CDR1 and CDR2 from the germline V gene are SNHLY and FYNNEI. This CDR3 comprises 11 residues. V was cut by 2 bases and J by 7 bases, with 2 bases left in between. The CDR3 loop is CASSEREKLFF. CDR3 DNA sequence: TGTGCCAGCAGTGAACGTGAAAAACTGTTTTTT.

This clone was seen only a few times. The V call is TRBV6-5, the J call TRBJ2-3; D is possibly TRBD1 (6 bases). The germline gives CDR1 MNHEY, CDR2 SVGAGI. CDR3 length: 13 residues. Deletions cut 6 bases from V and 4 bases from J, with 11 bases between. CDR3 amino acids: CASSAPGADTQYF. The CDR3, as DNA: TGTGCCAGCAGCGCCCCAGGGGCAGATACGCAGTATTTT.

The V call is TRBV10-1, the J call TRBJ2-2; unclear D gene. CDR3 size: 13 residues. V dropped 2 bases and J dropped 3 bases, with 4 bases sitting between them. Germline V gene sequence: CDR1 WNHNN, CDR2 SYGVQD (reference sequence). The chain's CDR3 is CASSEEYTGELFF. CDR3 nucleotides: TGCGCCAGCAGTGAGGAGTACACCGGGGAGCTGTTTTTT.

The chain is built from TRBV7-2 and TRBJ1-1; 10 nucleotides align to TRBD1. Trimming took 4 bases from V and 4 from J; bases not matched to a gene: 12. The CDR3 is made up of 17 amino acids. Per the germline V gene, CDR1 is SGHTA and CDR2 is FQGNSA. The CDR3: CASSSIGTGVAGTEAFF. In nucleotides, the CDR3 is TGTGCCAGCAGCTCCATCGGGACAGGGGTGGCAGGCACTGAAGCTTTCTTT.

In its sample, this clone was seen once. The V and J genes are TRBV5-3 and TRBJ1-5; 9 bases match TRBD1. TRBV5-3 falls under the ORF class, with uncertain function. CDR3 length: 15 residues. V shed 4 bases, J shed 1 base, and the junction held 3 bases outside the gene matches. CDR3 loop: CARSGDRVSNQPQHF. For the CDR3, the DNA is TGTGCCAGAAGCGGGGACAGGGTAAGCAATCAGCCCCAGCATTTT.

This chain links TRBV7-3 with TRBJ2-2; maybe TRBD2 (5 bases). The CDR3 spans 16 residues. From germline, CDR1 is SGHTA and CDR2 FQGTGA. Deletions cut 10 bases from V and 1 base from J, with 19 bases between. The DNA of the CDR3 is TGTGCCACCACACCGGGTATCGCGGGGAACACCGGGGAGCTGTTTTTT. Translation gives CATTPGIAGNTGELFF.

The chain links TRBV19 to TRBJ1-1; TRBD1 aligns across 7 bases. The CDR3 contains 13 residues. CDR1 and CDR2 (germline): LNHDA, SQIVND (reference sequence). V lost 4 bases, J lost 5 bases, and 4 bases stayed unmatched. The CDR3 DNA reads TGTGCCAGTAGTAACAGGGGTGGGACTGAAGCTTTCTTT. Translating it yields CASSNRGGTEAFF.

This CDR3 is CASSKTGGLNTIYF. CDR3 nucleotides: TGTGCCAGCAGTAAAACCGGGGGATTAAACACCATATATTTT. V gene TRBV2 combines with J gene TRBJ1-3; TRBD1 might be the D (5 bases). The CDR3 runs 14 residues. CDR1 is SNHLY and CDR2 is FYNNEI in the germline V gene. Trimming took off 5 bases at V and 6 bases at J, with 14 bases between the two ends.

This clone has just one count. The chain has TRBV23-1 and TRBJ1-1, with D maybe TRBD1 (5 bases). TRBV23-1 is an ORF; its function is uncertain. Trimming removed 7 bases from V and 0 bases from J, with 24 bases in between. This CDR3 spans 18 amino acids. The CDR3 loop reads CASTQRFDSQGMNTEAFF. Written as DNA, the CDR3 is TGCGCCAGCACCCAGAGGTTCGACAGCCAAGGAATGAACACTGAAGCTTTCTTT.

CDR3 sequence reads: CASSPSGVIKSGNTIYF. CDR3 DNA: TGTGCCAGCAGCCCCTCCGGGGTAATCAAATCTGGAAACACCATATATTTT. J is TRBJ1-3 and V is TRBV9; no clear D. Trimming removed 4 bases at V and 1 base at J, with 18 bases between. CDR1 is SGDLS, CDR2 YYNGEE, per germline. This CDR3 has 17 amino acids. Full variable domain (outside the CDR3, taken from reference TRBV9 and TRBJ1-3): DSGVTQTPKHLITATGQRVTLRCSPRSGDLSVYWYQQSLDQGLQFLIQYYNGEERAKGNILERFSAQQFPDLHSELNLSSLELGDSALYFCASSPSGVIKSGNTIYFGEGSWLTVV.

The V call is TRBV6-5, the J call TRBJ1-5; D not certain. Germline CDR1 and CDR2: MNHEY and SVGAGI. The germline V and J ends were trimmed by 6 bases and 0 bases, with 12 bases remaining between them. This CDR3 region has 15 residues. For the CDR3, the DNA is TGTGCCAGCAGCTCCGGTACCGGTAGCAATCAGCCCCAGCATTTT. It codes for CASSSGTGSNQPQHF.

The chain recombines TRBV3-1 (or the pseudogene TRBV3-2) with TRBJ2-3, with TRBD2 identical over 10 bases. Germline V gene lookup returns CDR1 LGHDT and CDR2 YNNKEL (reference sequence). Trimming at V came to 1 base and at J to 3 bases, leaving 7 bases not matched to a gene. The CDR3 loop spans 17 amino acids. CDR3 residues: CASSQAISSGGTDTQYF. For the CDR3, the DNA is TGTGCCAGCAGCCAAGCGATAAGTAGCGGGGGGACAGATACGCAGTATTTT.

This clone was found once. The chain carries TRBV18 and TRBJ2-6; 9 positions match TRBD1. The CDR3 length is 17 residues. Germline CDR1 is KGHSH and CDR2 is LQKENI. V dropped 5 bases and J dropped 3; count of bases not matched to a gene: 8. The CDR3 loop is CASSADRGRGGANVLTF. The CDR3 bases are TGTGCCAGCTCAGCGGACAGGGGCCGAGGTGGGGCCAACGTCCTGACTTTC.

The chain has TRBV6-6 and TRBJ2-5; the match to TRBD1 covers 7 bases. The CDR3 is made up of 14 amino acids. Germline CDR1 is MNHNY and CDR2 is SVGAGI (reference sequence). Losses at the gene ends were 6 bases for V and 5 bases for J; bases not matched to a gene: 9. DNA of the CDR3: TGTGCCAGCAGCCAAAACAGGGGCATGGAGACCCAGTACTTC. Translated: CASSQNRGMETQYF.

This clone has a handful of counts. The chain is built from TRBV19 and TRBJ1-1; D may be TRBD1 (5 bases). In germline, CDR1 is LNHDA, CDR2 SQIVND (reference sequence). Trimming cost V 7 bases and J 5 bases, with 20 bases left between them. The CDR3 contains 15 residues. The CDR3 sequence is CASNPQGLGGTEAFF. The DNA of the CDR3 is TGTGCCAGTAACCCCCAGGGATTGGGGGGGACTGAAGCTTTCTTT. The full variable domain, completed using reference TRBV19 and TRBJ1-1, is DGGITQSPKYLFRKEGQNVTLSCEQNLNHDAMYWYRQDPGQGLRLIYYSQIVNDFQKGDIAEGYSVSREKKESFPLTVTSAQKNPTAFYLCASNPQGLGGTEAFFGQGTRLTVV.

V and J are TRBV28 and TRBJ1-5; 11 bases map to TRBD1. The CDR3 is 19 residues long. J gave up 2 bases and V 8 bases, and 17 bases lay outside the gene matches. Germline values: CDR1 MDHEN, CDR2 SYDVKM. CDR3: CASPPPSGTGGTGNQPQHF. The CDR3 DNA reads as TGTGCCAGCCCTCCACCCTCCGGGACAGGGGGTACCGGCAATCAGCCCCAGCATTTT.

The rearrangement uses TRBV6-5 and TRBJ1-2; TRBD1 agrees at 7 bases. This CDR3 comprises 13 residues. V gave up 7 bases and J gave up 2 bases; unmatched junction bases: 4. CDR1 MNHEY and CDR2 SVGAGI come from the germline V gene. In nucleotides, the CDR3 is TGTGCCAGCACGCGACAGGGAAACTATGGCTACACCTTC. This gives the protein CASTRQGNYGYTF.

This clone was seen only a few times. Other nucleotide sequences in the sample specify the same CDR3. This chain connects TRBV5-1 to TRBJ2-7, with D maybe TRBD2 (6 bases). The germline V and J ends were trimmed by 0 bases and 0 bases, with 10 bases remaining between them. This CDR3 region has 15 residues. CDR1 SGHRS and CDR2 YFSETQ come from the germline V gene. In nucleotides, the CDR3 is TGCGCCAGCAGCTTGGTGGCGGGAAGCTCCTACGAGCAGTACTTC. Encoded protein: CASSLVAGSSYEQYF.

The count of this clone is one. J is TRBJ2-1 and V is TRBV18; possible D gene TRBD1, 6 bases. Germline V CDR1 and CDR2: KGHSH, LQKENI. The V end lost 3 bases, the J end lost 8 bases, and 17 bases lay between the germline ends. The length of the CDR3 is 15 residues. The CDR3 sequence is CASSPQNREADEQFF. In DNA, the CDR3 is TGTGCCAGCTCACCTCAGAACAGGGAAGCGGATGAGCAGTTCTTC.

This clone has a handful of counts. DNA for the CDR3: TGTGCCAGCAGCTTAGGGGCGGGGGAGAGCACAGATACGCAGTATTTT. Translating gives CASSLGAGESTDTQYF. The rearrangement joins TRBV7-7 to TRBJ2-3, with 7 bases matching TRBD2. CDR3 length: 16 residues. The trim removed 1 base at V and 0 bases at J, leaving 4 bases unmatched. Germline CDR1 SSHAT, CDR2 FNYEAQ (reference sequence). Based on the CDR3 plus reference TRBV7-7 and TRBJ2-3, the full variable domain is GAGVSQSPRYKVTKRGQDVTLRCDPISSHATLYWYQQALGQGPEFLTYFNYEAQPDKSGLPSDRFSAERPEGSISTLTIQRTEQRDSAMYRCASSLGAGESTDTQYFGPGTRLTVL.

This clone was counted a few times. The chain joins TRBV6-5 to TRBJ2-5; 7 bases are a match to TRBD1. The CDR3 spans 15 residues. V dropped 6 bases and J dropped 11; count of bases not matched to a gene: 18. Germline CDR1 is MNHEY and CDR2 is SVGAGI. The CDR3 DNA reads TGTGCCAGCAGCCGCGACAGGGAAGGTCCCTTATGGCAGTACTTC. Its protein product is CASSRDREGPLWQYF.

V is TRBV2 and J is TRBJ1-1, with no clear D. The V end was cut by 4 bases, the J end by 0 bases, with 6 bases between. CDR3 length: 13 amino acids. Germline V lookup: CDR1 SNHLY, CDR2 FYNNEI. The CDR3 loop reads CASSGDLNTEAFF. DNA of the CDR3: TGTGCCAGCAGTGGTGACTTGAACACTGAAGCTTTCTTT.

This clone was counted a single time. CDR3: CASSLDAGGNTIYF. For the CDR3, the DNA is TGTGCCAGCAGCTTAGATGCCGGGGGAAACACCATATATTTT. The chain links TRBV11-2 to TRBJ1-3; no clear D gene. V was pared by 0 bases and J by 4 bases, with 7 bases between. Germline V lookup: CDR1 SGHAT, CDR2 FQNNGV. CDR3 length: 14 amino acids.

This chain links TRBV28 with TRBJ2-1; D might be TRBD2 (6 bases). The CDR3 contains 15 residues. From germline, CDR1 is MDHEN and CDR2 SYDVKM. Between the trimmed V and J ends, which lost 5 bases and 4 bases, there was a span of 15 bases. CDR3 coding DNA: TGTGCCAGCAGTCCCCACGGGACTCTATACAATGAGCAGTTCTTC. Amino acids: CASSPHGTLYNEQFF.